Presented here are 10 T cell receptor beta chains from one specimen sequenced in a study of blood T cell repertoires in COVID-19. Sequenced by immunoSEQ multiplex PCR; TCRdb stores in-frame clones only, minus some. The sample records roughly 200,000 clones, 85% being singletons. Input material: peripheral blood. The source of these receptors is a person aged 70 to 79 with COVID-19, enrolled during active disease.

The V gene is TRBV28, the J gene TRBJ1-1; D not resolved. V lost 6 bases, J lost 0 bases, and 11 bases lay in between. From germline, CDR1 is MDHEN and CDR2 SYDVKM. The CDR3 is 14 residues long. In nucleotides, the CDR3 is TGTGCCAGCAGGATCCTCTATATGAACACTGAAGCTTTCTTT. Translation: CASRILYMNTEAFF.

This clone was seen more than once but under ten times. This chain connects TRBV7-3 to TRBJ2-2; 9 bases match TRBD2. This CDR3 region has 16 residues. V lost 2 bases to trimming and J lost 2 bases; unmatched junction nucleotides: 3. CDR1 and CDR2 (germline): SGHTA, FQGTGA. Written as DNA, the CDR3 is TGTGCCAGCAGCTTATCAGCGGGGGGTAACACCGGGGAGCTGTTTTTT. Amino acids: CASSLSAGGNTGELFF.

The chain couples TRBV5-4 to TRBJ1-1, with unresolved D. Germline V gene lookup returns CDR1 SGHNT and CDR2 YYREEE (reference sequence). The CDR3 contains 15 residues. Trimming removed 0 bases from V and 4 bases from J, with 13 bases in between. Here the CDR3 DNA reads TGTGCCAGCAGCTTGGGCGGGAGCGCGGCCACTGAAGCTTTCTTT. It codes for CASSLGGSAATEAFF.

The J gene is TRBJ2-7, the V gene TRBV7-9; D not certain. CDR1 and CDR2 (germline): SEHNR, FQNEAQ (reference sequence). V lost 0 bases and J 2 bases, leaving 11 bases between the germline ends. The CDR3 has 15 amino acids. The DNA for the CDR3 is TGTGCCAGCAGCTTAGCGCTTGGGCACCCCTACGAGCAGTACTTC. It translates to CASSLALGHPYEQYF.

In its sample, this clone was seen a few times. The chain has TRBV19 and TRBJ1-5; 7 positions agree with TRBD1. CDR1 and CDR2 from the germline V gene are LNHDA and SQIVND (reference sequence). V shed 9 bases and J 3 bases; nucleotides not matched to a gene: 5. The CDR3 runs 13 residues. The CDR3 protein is CASQQGINQPQHF. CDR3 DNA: TGTGCCAGCCAACAGGGGATCAATCAGCCCCAGCATTTT.

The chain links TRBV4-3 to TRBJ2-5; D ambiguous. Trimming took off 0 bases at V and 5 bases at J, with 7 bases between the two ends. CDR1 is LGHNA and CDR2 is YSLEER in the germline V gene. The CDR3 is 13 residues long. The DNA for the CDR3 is TGCGCCAGCAGCCAAGAAATAGCTGAGACCCAGTACTTC. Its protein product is CASSQEIAETQYF.

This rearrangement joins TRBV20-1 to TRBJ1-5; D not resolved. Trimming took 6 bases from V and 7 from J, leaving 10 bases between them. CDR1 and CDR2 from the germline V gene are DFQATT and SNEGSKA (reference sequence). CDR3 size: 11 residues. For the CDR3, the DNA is TGCAGTGCAACAAGCGGCCAGCCCCAGCATTTT. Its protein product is CSATSGQPQHF.

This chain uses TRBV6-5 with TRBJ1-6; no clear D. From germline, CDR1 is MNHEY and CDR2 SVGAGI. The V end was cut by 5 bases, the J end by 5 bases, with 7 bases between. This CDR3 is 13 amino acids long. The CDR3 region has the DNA TGTGCCAGCAGTATTACAGATAATTCACCCCTCCACTTT. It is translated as CASSITDNSPLHF.

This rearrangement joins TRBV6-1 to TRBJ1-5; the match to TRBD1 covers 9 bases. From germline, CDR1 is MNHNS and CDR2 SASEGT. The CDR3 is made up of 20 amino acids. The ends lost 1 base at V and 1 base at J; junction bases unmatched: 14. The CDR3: CASSEGWVGTGSLSNQPQHF. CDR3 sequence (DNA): TGTGCCAGCAGTGAAGGGTGGGTCGGGACAGGGTCTCTCAGCAATCAGCCCCAGCATTTT.

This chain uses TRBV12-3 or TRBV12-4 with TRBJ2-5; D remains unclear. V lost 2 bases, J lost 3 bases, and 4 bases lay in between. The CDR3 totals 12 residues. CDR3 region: CASSLLKETQYF. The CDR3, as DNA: TGTGCCAGCAGTTTACTAAAAGAGACCCAGTACTTC.